The rows below give T cell receptor beta chains drawn from one sample of a study of blood T cell repertoires in COVID-19. Measured with immunoSEQ multiplex PCR; TCRdb has only the in-frame clones, and not every one. The data show tens of thousands of clones, around nine tenths seen once. Input material: peripheral blood. The receptor source for this set is a human donor in a cohort sampled during active COVID-19. The CDR3 runs from the conserved cysteine through the conserved F or W. A D gene is named only where the DNA matches it firmly. A row's size may be missing; if present it is once, few, many or a size class.

clone size	V gene	D gene	J gene	CDR3 protein	CDR3 DNA
-	TRBV2	TRBD2	TRBJ2-1	CASRQGLAGLNEQFF	TGTGCCAGCAGACAGGGACTAGCGGGACTGAATGAGCAGTTCTTC
-	TRBV12-3/TRBV12-4	-	TRBJ2-1	CASRSSYEQFF	TGTGCCAGCAGGTCGTCCTATGAGCAGTTCTTC
-	TRBV30	-	TRBJ1-4	CAWSGTTVNEKLFF	TGTGCCTGGAGTGGGACAACTGTTAATGAAAAACTGTTTTTT
-	TRBV6-1	-	TRBJ2-7	CASSDPFDSSYGEQYF	TGTGCCAGCAGTGACCCATTTGACTCTAGCTACGGCGAGCAGTACTTC
-	TRBV10-3	-	TRBJ2-7	CAISESPGTPSYEQYF	TGTGCCATCAGTGAGTCACCGGGGACACCCTCCTACGAGCAGTACTTC
-	TRBV25-1	-	TRBJ1-1	CASSQTISQDTEAFF	TGTGCCAGCAGTCAAACCATCTCGCAGGACACTGAAGCTTTCTTT
-	TRBV4-3	-	TRBJ2-1	CASSQAFDARRGNEQFF	TGCGCCAGCAGCCAAGCTTTCGACGCACGTAGGGGCAATGAGCAGTTCTTC
-	TRBV7-2	-	TRBJ2-1	CASSSLGGGPGEQFF	TGTGCCAGCAGCTCCCTAGGGGGTGGACCGGGTGAGCAGTTCTTC
-	TRBV5-1	-	TRBJ2-5	CASCEWTFQETQYF	TGCGCCAGCTGCGAATGGACTTTCCAAGAGACCCAGTACTTC
-	TRBV5-1	TRBD1	TRBJ1-1	CASSGQGHTEAFF	TGCGCCAGCAGCGGACAGGGGCACACTGAAGCTTTCTTT
-	TRBV21-1	-	TRBJ2-3	CASSKANLAGGPIDTQYF	TGTGCCAGCAGCAAAGCAAATCTAGCGGGAGGGCCGATAGATACGCAGTATTTT
-	TRBV4-2	-	TRBJ2-7	CASSQELVGGEQYF	TGTGCCAGCAGCCAAGAACTAGTCGGCGGCGAGCAGTACTTC
-	TRBV6-2/TRBV6-3	-	TRBJ2-7	CASSLLLSSYEQYF	TGTGCCAGCAGTTTACTCCTGAGCTCCTACGAGCAGTACTTC
-	TRBV5-6	-	TRBJ1-2	CASSLAAEDYGYTF	TGTGCCAGCAGCTTGGCCGCCGAGGACTATGGCTACACCTTC
-	TRBV5-1	-	TRBJ1-1	CASRTEMNTEAFF	TGCGCCAGCAGGACGGAGATGAACACTGAAGCTTTCTTT
-	TRBV9	-	TRBJ1-1	CASRPPSTEAFF	TGTGCCAGCAGACCTCCCAGCACTGAAGCTTTCTTT
-	TRBV30	-	TRBJ2-1	CAGHRGNEQFF	TGTGCCGGCCATAGGGGCAATGAGCAGTTCTTC
-	TRBV24-1	-	TRBJ2-1	CATSDFDKNEQFF	TGTGCCACCAGTGACTTTGACAAGAATGAGCAGTTCTTC
-	TRBV2	TRBD2	TRBJ2-7	CASSVLAGAYEQYF	TGTGCCAGCAGTGTTCTAGCGGGGGCCTACGAGCAGTACTTC
-	TRBV10-3	TRBD2	TRBJ2-5	CAISDHQLAGGRQETQYF	TGTGCCATCAGTGACCATCAACTAGCGGGGGGGCGTCAGGAGACCCAGTACTTC
few	TRBV19	-	TRBJ1-1	CASSMFEVNTEAFF	TGTGCCAGTAGTATGTTCGAGGTGAACACTGAAGCTTTCTTT
-	TRBV11-3	TRBD2	TRBJ2-1	CASSRTSSNEQFF	TGTGCCAGCAGCCGGACTAGTTCCAATGAGCAGTTCTTC